A single sample is the source of the 28 T cell receptor beta chains below, sequenced in a study of OX40 agonist ivuxolimab in advanced cancers. Profiled with immunoSEQ multiplex PCR; TCRdb holds only in-frame clones, not every one. The table has some 50,000 clones, approximately 91% seen once. The source material was CD4+ or CD8+ T cells sorted from blood, sampled in a trial of the OX40 agonist ivuxolimab. Receptor source: an adult with an advanced solid tumor such as melanoma, head and neck, liver or kidney cancer.

The chain is built from TRBV5-1 and TRBJ1-1; D gene uncertain. This CDR3 is 15 amino acids long. V was pared by 3 bases and J by 1 base, with 13 bases between. The germline V gene has CDR1 SGHRS and CDR2 YFSETQ. The CDR3 reads CASSSEGGGNTEAFF. CDR3 in DNA: TGCGCCAGCAGCTCGGAAGGAGGCGGGAACACTGAAGCTTTCTTT.

The chain carries TRBV27 and TRBJ2-2, with D possibly TRBD1 on 5 matching bases. Germline CDR1 is MNHEY and CDR2 is SMNVEV (reference sequence). The CDR3 contains 13 residues. Trimming left V 2 bases short and J 6 bases short, with 7 bases between. The CDR3 DNA is TGTGCCAGCAGTTTAAAAGGGGCCGGGGAGCTGTTTTTT. As protein: CASSLKGAGELFF.

The chain links TRBV19 to TRBJ2-1, with 12 bases fitting TRBD1. The V gene end was trimmed by 4 bases and the J gene end by 7 bases; junction bases not matched to a gene: 5. CDR1 LNHDA and CDR2 SQIVND come from the germline V gene (reference sequence). The CDR3 is 15 amino acids. The CDR3, as DNA: TGTGCCAGTAGTACCGGGACAGGGGGCCGGAATGAGCAGTTCTTC. Translated, it gives CASSTGTGGRNEQFF.

V gene TRBV7-8 combines with J gene TRBJ2-7; D uncertain. CDR3 length: 11 residues. The germline V gene encodes CDR1 SGHVS and CDR2 FQNEAQ. Trimming cost V 1 base and J 5 bases, with 3 bases left between them. The CDR3 region has the DNA TGTGCCAGCAGCTTAGTCGACGAGCAGTACTTC. Protein sequence: CASSLVDEQYF.

This chain links TRBV11-2 with TRBJ2-1; 8 bases fit TRBD2. J was trimmed by 8 bases and V by 3 bases; bases with no gene match: 12. Germline V lookup: CDR1 SGHAT, CDR2 FQNNGV. The CDR3 spans 16 residues. As DNA, the CDR3 is TGTGCCAGCAGCTTGACCCTTAGCGGGAAATCCGATGAGCAGTTCTTC. Protein product: CASSLTLSGKSDEQFF.

This sequence joins TRBV18 and TRBJ1-2; no definite D call. CDR1 KGHSH and CDR2 LQKENI come from the germline V gene. This CDR3 region has 15 residues. V lost 6 bases to trimming and J lost 5 bases, with 19 bases between them. The CDR3 is CASSPGVSTIYGYTF. The CDR3 nucleotides are TGTGCCAGCTCGCCCGGGGTATCTACAATTTATGGCTACACCTTC.

V is TRBV4-1 and J is TRBJ2-1, with 10 positions matching TRBD2. CDR1 and CDR2 from the germline V gene are MGHRA and YSYEKL. The CDR3 contains 16 residues. J was trimmed by 6 bases and V by 4 bases; bases with no gene match: 9. For the CDR3, the DNA is TGCGCCAGCAGCCGCACAGCGGGAGGGTTAGGCAATGAGCAGTTCTTC. This encodes CASSRTAGGLGNEQFF.

The sample holds one count of this clone. The chain is built from TRBV5-5 and TRBJ1-1; 10 nucleotides agree with TRBD1. V lost 4 bases to trimming and J lost 2 bases; unmatched junction nucleotides: 11. The CDR3 runs 17 residues. Germline-derived CDR1 and CDR2 are SGHKS and YYEKEE (reference sequence). This CDR3 is CASSLGLDRGQNTEAFF. CDR3 nucleotide sequence: TGTGCCAGCAGCCTGGGCTTAGACAGGGGGCAAAACACTGAAGCTTTCTTT. The full variable domain, in which reference TRBV5-5 and TRBJ1-1 provide the parts outside the CDR3, is DAGVTQSPTHLIKTRGQQVTLRCSPISGHKSVSWYQQVLGQGPQFIFQYYEKEERGRGNFPDRFSARQFPNYSSELNVNALLLGDSALYLCASSLGLDRGQNTEAFFGQGTRLTVV.

The rearrangement uses TRBV19 and TRBJ1-2, with D possibly matching TRBD1 (6 bases). Between the trimmed V and J ends, which lost 5 bases and 8 bases, there was a span of 18 bases. This CDR3 is 14 amino acids long. Germline V gives CDR1 LNHDA, CDR2 SQIVND (reference sequence). The CDR3 here is CASSDRTVLLGYTF. The DNA of the CDR3 is TGTGCCAGTAGTGACAGGACCGTGCTTTTGGGCTACACCTTC.

The gene calls are TRBV7-9 and TRBJ2-3; 8 nucleotides match TRBD2. The CDR3 contains 15 residues. V was pared by 4 bases and J by 2 bases, with 5 bases of the junction left unmatched. CDR1 and CDR2 from the germline V gene are SEHNR and FQNEAQ (reference sequence). CDR3 coding DNA: TGTGCCAGCAGCTCCACTAGCGGCAACACAGATACGCAGTATTTT. It translates to CASSSTSGNTDTQYF.

The chain uses TRBV5-6 and TRBJ2-3, with 9 bases lining up with TRBD1. The CDR3 runs 16 residues. Trimming at V came to 4 bases and at J to 3 bases, leaving 9 bases not matched to a gene. Germline V gives CDR1 SGHDT, CDR2 YYEEEE. DNA for the CDR3: TGTGCCAGCAGCACACCGGGACAGGGCCTAACAGATACGCAGTATTTT. This translates into CASSTPGQGLTDTQYF.

The DNA of the CDR3 is TGTGCCAGCAGTTACCGGGAGTACACCGGGGAGCTGTTTTTT. Its translation is CASSYREYTGELFF. V and J are TRBV6-5 and TRBJ2-2; a weak D match, TRBD2 (6 bases). CDR3 length: 14 residues. The germline CDR1 and CDR2 sequences are MNHEY and SVGAGI. The V gene lost 2 bases and the J gene lost 3 bases, with 7 bases spanning the gap.

This chain links TRBV10-3 with TRBJ2-3; D is possibly TRBD1 or TRBD2 (6 bases each). CDR1 is ENHRY, CDR2 SYGVKD, per germline. V was cut by 6 bases and J by 0 bases, with 10 bases left in between. There are 14 residues in the CDR3. CDR3 DNA: TGTGCCATCAGAACAGGGACTAGCACAGATACGCAGTATTTT. Protein sequence: CAIRTGTSTDTQYF.

The V gene is TRBV14, the J gene TRBJ2-7; D is undetermined. Germline V gene sequence: CDR1 SGHDN, CDR2 FVKESK. This CDR3 has 13 amino acids. Trimming stripped 0 bases from V and 6 bases from J, with 9 bases between. The CDR3 spells CASSQDRFFEQYF. CDR3 nucleotides: TGTGCCAGCAGCCAAGATAGGTTTTTCGAGCAGTACTTC.

The chain is built from TRBV7-6 and TRBJ2-2, with a tentative D call TRBD1 (6 bases). Deletions cut 5 bases from V and 6 bases from J, with 16 bases between. Germline values: CDR1 SGHVS, CDR2 FNYEAQ. The CDR3 sequence is 15 residues long. The CDR3 DNA reads as TGTGCCAGCAGCCTCACTTCGACAGGATCCGGGGAGCTGTTTTTT. Its translation: CASSLTSTGSGELFF.

This rearrangement joins TRBV4-1 to TRBJ2-1; 7 nucleotides align to TRBD2. V lost 6 bases and J lost 8; bases outside the gene matches: 10. There are 14 residues in the CDR3. CDR1 and CDR2 from the germline V gene are MGHRA and YSYEKL. The CDR3, as DNA: TGCGCCAGCAGGCCGGGGTTGGGGGGGGATGAGCAGTTCTTC. Protein sequence: CASRPGLGGDEQFF.

The V and J genes are TRBV7-3 and TRBJ2-5; 10 nucleotides align to TRBD1. Germline assignment: CDR1 SGHTA and CDR2 FQGTGA. CDR3 length: 15 amino acids. V was clipped by 3 bases and J by 2 bases; unmatched bases: 3. The CDR3 sequence: CASSFGTGDQETQYF. CDR3 DNA sequence: TGTGCCAGCAGCTTCGGGACAGGGGATCAAGAGACCCAGTACTTC.

This clone was seen only a few times. The V call is TRBV14, the J call TRBJ2-1; D not certain. This CDR3 is built from 16 residues. Germline V gives CDR1 SGHDN, CDR2 FVKESK. V shed 2 bases and J shed 2 bases, with 13 bases lying between them. CDR3 in amino acids: CASSQYGGLTYNEQFF. In nucleotides, the CDR3 is TGTGCCAGCAGCCAATATGGTGGGCTAACCTACAATGAGCAGTTCTTC.

This chain connects TRBV6-5 to TRBJ1-2; D gene unclear. V was clipped by 2 bases and J by 5 bases, with 12 bases between them. The CDR3 has 14 amino acids. Germline values: CDR1 MNHEY, CDR2 SVGAGI. The CDR3 protein is CASSYAGNFYGYTF. The CDR3 coding sequence is TGTGCCAGCAGTTACGCGGGAAACTTTTATGGCTACACCTTC.

V is TRBV7-2 and J is TRBJ2-5, with 10 bases that match TRBD2. Germline-derived CDR1 and CDR2 are SGHTA and FQGNSA. The length of the CDR3 is 15 residues. The trim removed 3 bases at V and 1 base at J, leaving 2 bases unmatched. This CDR3 is CASSFQRGGQETQYF. Here the CDR3 DNA reads TGTGCCAGCAGCTTCCAGCGGGGGGGCCAAGAGACCCAGTACTTC.

V usage is TRBV7-3 and J usage is TRBJ2-5; D gene ambiguous. Germline V gives CDR1 SGHTA, CDR2 FQGTGA. With 5 bases removed from V and 2 bases from J, the gap between germline ends came to 15 bases. The CDR3 spans 15 residues. This CDR3 reads CASSPAGRSQETQYF. CDR3 nucleotide sequence: TGTGCCAGCAGCCCCGCAGGACGGAGTCAAGAGACCCAGTACTTC.

This sequence joins TRBV5-8 and TRBJ1-2; D is unresolved. The V gene lost 3 bases and the J gene lost 9 bases, with 9 bases spanning the gap. The CDR3 sequence is 11 residues long. Germline CDR1 reads SGHTS; CDR2 reads YDEGEE. CDR3 nucleotide sequence: TGTGCCAGCAGCTCGACCCTAAGCTACACCTTC. It is translated as CASSSTLSYTF.

J is TRBJ2-1 and V is TRBV7-3; D remains ambiguous. The V and J ends lost 4 bases and 0 bases respectively, with 13 bases between them. The CDR3 is 16 amino acids. Germline CDR1 is SGHTA and CDR2 is FQGTGA. Here the CDR3 reads CASSSLAPSSYNEQFF. The CDR3, as DNA: TGTGCCAGCAGCTCCTTAGCCCCGAGCTCCTACAATGAGCAGTTCTTC.

The rearrangement joins TRBV19 to TRBJ1-5; no clear D gene. The germline V gene encodes CDR1 LNHDA and CDR2 SQIVND (reference sequence). The CDR3 runs 16 residues. Between the trimmed V and J ends, which lost 3 bases and 2 bases, there was a span of 14 bases. CDR3 coding DNA: TGTGCCAGTAGTATTAGGGAGCGGGGAGGCAATCAGCCCCAGCATTTT. Translation: CASSIRERGGNQPQHF.

This chain connects TRBV21-1 to TRBJ1-4. TRBV21-1 is listed as a pseudogene. This CDR3 spans 15 amino acids. In nucleotides, the CDR3 is TGTGCCACTTTCCTCCGCGGGAACCTTAATGAAAAACTGTTTTTT. Its translation: CATFLRGNLNEKLFF.

The chain uses TRBV7-2 and TRBJ1-5; D remains unclear. The ends were cut back, 1 base at V and 2 bases at J, with 15 bases in the middle. The CDR3 totals 17 residues. Looked up from germline, CDR1 is SGHTA and CDR2 is FQGNSA. This CDR3 reads CASSLGAVGRGNQPQHF. CDR3 nucleotide sequence: TGTGCCAGCAGCTTAGGGGCCGTGGGGAGAGGCAATCAGCCCCAGCATTTT.

This chain uses TRBV27 with TRBJ2-7; D not resolved. The germline V and J ends were trimmed by 6 bases and 1 base, with 10 bases remaining between them. Germline V lookup: CDR1 MNHEY, CDR2 SMNVEV (reference sequence). The CDR3 is made up of 13 amino acids. CDR3 nucleotide sequence: TGTGCCAGCAGGACACAGTTGTCCTACGAGCAGTACTTC. Its translation: CASRTQLSYEQYF.

This clone was seen only once. This chain joins TRBV6-5 and TRBJ1-2; possibly TRBD1 for D (5 bases). The V and J ends lost 5 bases and 8 bases respectively, with 12 bases between them. From germline, CDR1 is MNHEY and CDR2 SVGAGI. The CDR3 covers 12 residues. CDR3 protein: CASSLLGGGYTF. DNA for the CDR3: TGTGCCAGCAGTCTACTGGGGGGGGGCTACACCTTC.